These 10 T cell receptor beta chains originate from one sample sequenced in a study of shared clonotypes between healthy human individuals (TCRdb year 2020). Library preparation used the immunoSEQ multiplex PCR assay. As stored in TCRdb, this immuneACCESS dataset retains in-frame rearrangements with V and J assigned. A fraction of the clones does not appear; measured against another copy, unresolved V genes explain less than half of the discrepancy, and the remainder lacks a known reason. This sample gives about 1 million clones in total; about 74% of them show up just once. The ten largest account for over 1.3% of the sample. The sequencing sample was made of memory CD4+ T cells sorted from blood. The cell subset or site tag for this specimen amounts to: CD45RA-negative fraction. The receptors here all came from a man aged 18 to 30 in good health.

V usage is TRBV6-1 and J usage is TRBJ1-3, with 7 bases that match TRBD1. The CDR3 sequence is 14 residues long. After removal of 4 bases from V and 4 bases from J, the junction contained 4 bases not matched to a gene. In germline, CDR1 is MNHNS, CDR2 SASEGT. This chain's CDR3 is CASSATGSGNTIYF. DNA for the CDR3: TGTGCCAGCAGTGCGACAGGGTCGGGAAACACCATATATTTT.

V and J are TRBV30 and TRBJ1-2; D is ambiguous. This CDR3 is built from 15 residues. Deletions cut 1 base from V and 4 bases from J, with 16 bases between. Germline V gene lookup returns CDR1 GTSNPN and CDR2 SVGIG (reference sequence). This CDR3 reads CAWSGTNRPGYGYTF. CDR3 sequence (DNA): TGTGCCTGGAGTGGGACGAACCGACCCGGCTATGGCTACACCTTC. Full variable domain (outside the CDR3, taken from reference TRBV30 and TRBJ1-2): SQTIHQWPATLVQPVGSPLSLECTVEGTSNPNLYWYRQAAGRGLQLLFYSVGIGQISSEVPQNLSASRPQDRQFILSSKKLLLSDSGFYLCAWSGTNRPGYGYTFGSGTRLTVV.

The chain recombines TRBV13 with TRBJ1-6; the D is unclear. The CDR3 consists of 14 residues. The germline gives CDR1 PRHDT, CDR2 FYEKMQ (reference sequence). With 1 base removed from V and 5 bases from J, the gap between germline ends came to 6 bases. CDR3: CASSLVGNNSPLHF. The DNA of the CDR3 is TGTGCCAGCAGCTTAGTCGGGAATAATTCACCCCTCCACTTT.

This clone was detected only a few times. The V and J genes are TRBV7-2 and TRBJ2-2; D may be TRBD2 (5 bases). The CDR3 has 16 amino acids. V gave up 5 bases and J gave up 4 bases, with 17 bases separating them. The germline V gene has CDR1 SGHTA and CDR2 FQGNSA. The CDR3 DNA follows: TGTGCCAGCAGCCCGGTGAGCGGACGATCCACCGGGGAGCTGTTTTTT. Translated, it gives CASSPVSGRSTGELFF.

This chain links TRBV28 with TRBJ2-7; D possibly corresponds to TRBD1 (5 bases). The germline V and J ends were trimmed by 5 bases and 1 base, with 12 bases remaining between them. CDR3 length: 14 amino acids. Per the germline V gene, CDR1 is MDHEN and CDR2 is SYDVKM. The DNA for the CDR3 is TGTGCCAGCAGTCTGGACACGATTTCCTACGAGCAGTACTTC. It yields the protein CASSLDTISYEQYF.

V gene TRBV5-6 combines with J gene TRBJ1-2; perhaps TRBD1 as D (6 bases). The CDR3 is 15 residues long. The V and J ends lost 3 bases and 2 bases respectively, with 14 bases between them. CDR1 and CDR2 from the germline V gene are SGHDT and YYEEEE. For the CDR3, the DNA is TGTGCCAGCAGCTATGGACAGCCATTCAACTATGGCTACACCTTC. This codes for CASSYGQPFNYGYTF.

This clone was seen more than once but under ten times. The V gene is TRBV4-1, the J gene TRBJ1-1; D remains ambiguous. The V and J ends lost 5 bases and 8 bases respectively, with 21 bases between them. CDR3 size: 15 residues. Germline V gene sequence: CDR1 MGHRA, CDR2 YSYEKL. CDR3 coding DNA: TGCGCCAGCAGCGGCCTGCTCCGGGCCGTGACCGAAGCTTTCTTT. Translated, it gives CASSGLLRAVTEAFF.

The chain uses TRBV5-8 and TRBJ1-5; D possibly corresponds to TRBD1 (6 bases). V shed 3 bases and J shed 2 bases, with 12 bases lying between them. CDR1 is SGHTS and CDR2 is YDEGEE in the germline V gene. This CDR3 contains 15 residues. CDR3 in amino acids: CASSSTGTGNQPQHF. The CDR3 DNA is TGTGCCAGCAGCTCCACAGGGACTGGCAATCAGCCCCAGCATTTT.

The gene calls are TRBV5-6 and TRBJ2-5, with D tentatively TRBD2 (5 bases). The germline CDR1 and CDR2 sequences are SGHDT and YYEEEE. The V gene lost 0 bases and the J gene lost 4 bases, with 19 bases spanning the gap. This CDR3 contains 17 residues. This chain's CDR3 is CASSLAEGRPGAETQYF. The CDR3 DNA follows: TGTGCCAGCAGCTTGGCTGAGGGTAGACCCGGCGCAGAGACCCAGTACTTC. Together with reference TRBV5-6 and TRBJ2-5, the CDR3 gives the full variable domain: DAGVTQSPTHLIKTRGQQVTLRCSPKSGHDTVSWYQQALGQGPQFIFQYYEEEERQRGNFPDRFSGHQFPNYSSELNVNALLLGDSALYLCASSLAEGRPGAETQYFGPGTRLLVL.

A word on this clone: Other nucleotide sequences in the sample specify the same CDR3. V and J are TRBV5-1 and TRBJ1-4; 7 bases line up with TRBD1. The CDR3 runs to 15 residues. The germline V gene encodes CDR1 SGHRS and CDR2 YFSETQ. Unmatched junction bases numbered 1, after V lost 2 bases and J lost 0 bases. The CDR3 nucleotides read TGCGCCAGCAGCTTAACAGGGGCAACTAATGAAAAACTGTTTTTT. Translation: CASSLTGATNEKLFF.